The T cell receptor (beta chain) described here comes from a study of shared clonotypes between healthy human individuals. With 6 bases removed from V and 8 bases from J, the gap between germline ends came to 15 bases. Looked up from germline, CDR1 is MNHEY and CDR2 is SMNVEV (reference sequence). The CDR3 is made up of 13 amino acids. Using immunoSEQ multiplex PCR, the repertoire was profiled, and TCRdb retains in-frame clones only, with some absent. The sample records about 690,000 clones, roughly 87% being singletons. This receptor was obtained from a man between 18 and 29 years old in good health. Some clones in this sample may be carry-over from other donors' samples. The sequencing sample was made of memory CD8+ T cells from PBMCs. Subset meaning: CD45RO+ cells pooled with CCR7-negative TemRA cells. V usage is TRBV27 and J usage is TRBJ2-3; no firm D call. The CDR3 region has the DNA TGTGCCAGCAGCAATAGGGCGGAAGGTACGCAGTATTTT. It translates to CASSNRAEGTQYF.